This T cell receptor beta chain appears in the sequencing data of a study of blood T cells in healthy people across ages. V lost 5 bases and J lost 2; bases outside the gene matches: 5. The CDR3 consists of 14 residues. Next came a second PCR, run for about 7 to 11 cycles, which used a sample-barcoded 5' primer along with a J-beta primer mix. Tags on each cDNA molecule came from a template-switch adaptor with 12 random nucleotides. Each CDR3 protein is one row after TCRdb ran MiXCR on the 5' RACE reads. The sample has about 1.4 million distinct CDR3 sequences, around 59% seen once. The chain recombines TRBV12-3 or TRBV12-4 with TRBJ1-1; 7 bases are shared with TRBD1. The TCR originated in a man aged 18-30 years in good health. Sequenced sample: blood. This CDR3 reads CASSGTDLNTEAFF. The DNA for the CDR3 is TGTGCCAGCAGTGGGACAGACTTAAACACTGAAGCTTTCTTT.